Listed below are T cell receptor beta chains from one sample, sequenced in a study of blood T cell repertoires in COVID-19. Produced via immunoSEQ multiplex PCR; TCRdb's table is partial and in-frame only. The table records approximately 130,000 clones, more than 70% of them present only once. Sample: peripheral blood. These receptors all come from a human donor in a cohort sampled during active COVID-19. Both conserved end residues are part of each CDR3. The D gene is left open where the match is weak. Clone size is given for some rows only: seen once, a few or many times, or a class if the clone is expanded.

abundance,j_gene,d_gene,v_gene,len,CDR3nt,CDR3aa
NA,TRBJ2-2,TRBD2,TRBV5-1,18,TGCGCCAGCAGCCCCGGGGTAACACTAGCGGGCTACACCGGGGAGCTGTTTTTT,CASSPGVTLAGYTGELFF
NA,TRBJ2-2,TRBD1,TRBV6-4,14,TGTGCCAGGGTATGGACAGGCGCCACCGGGGAGCTGTTTTTT,CARVWTGATGELFF
once,TRBJ2-3,NA,TRBV20-1,11,TGCAGTGCCCAAGGGGGGGTTACGCAGTATTTT,CSAQGGVTQYF
NA,TRBJ2-1,TRBD1,TRBV29-1,13,TGCAGCGTTGGGACAGGGTTGACCAATGAGCAGTTCTTC,CSVGTGLTNEQFF
NA,TRBJ1-6,NA,TRBV27,14,TGTGCCAGCAGCTCCGGGACTATGACTTCACCCCTCCACTTT,CASSSGTMTSPLHF
NA,TRBJ2-1,TRBD1,TRBV24-1,17,TGTGCCACCAGTGATACTACCGGGACAGCCACCTACAATGAGCAGTTCTTC,CATSDTTGTATYNEQFF
NA,TRBJ2-3,NA,TRBV11-2,15,TGTGCCAGCAGCTTAGCGGTAGCAGGCACAGATACGCAGTATTTT,CASSLAVAGTDTQYF
once,TRBJ1-1,TRBD1,TRBV5-8,12,TGTGCCAGGAACCTCAGGGGGATTGAAGCTTTCTTT,CARNLRGIEAFF
few,TRBJ2-3,NA,TRBV24-1,14,TGTGCCACCAGTGGCTCCAGGGCAACAGATACGCAGTATTTT,CATSGSRATDTQYF
NA,TRBJ2-6,NA,TRBV7-2,18,TGTGCCAGCAGCTCTCGGGGGACAGATTACTCTGGGGCCAACGTCCTGACTTTC,CASSSRGTDYSGANVLTF